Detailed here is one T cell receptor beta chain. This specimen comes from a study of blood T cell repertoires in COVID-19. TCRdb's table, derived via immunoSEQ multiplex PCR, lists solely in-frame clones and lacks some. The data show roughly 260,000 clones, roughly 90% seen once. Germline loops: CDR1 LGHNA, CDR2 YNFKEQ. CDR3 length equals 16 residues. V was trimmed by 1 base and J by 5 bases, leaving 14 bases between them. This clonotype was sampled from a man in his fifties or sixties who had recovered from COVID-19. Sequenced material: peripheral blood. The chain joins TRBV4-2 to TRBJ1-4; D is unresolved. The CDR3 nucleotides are TGTGCCAGCAGCCAAGCCCCGGGAGGAGTCAATGAAAAACTGTTTTTT. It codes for CASSQAPGGVNEKLFF.